This T cell receptor beta chain is drawn from a study of blood T cell repertoires in COVID-19. Study-wide background: In each case, the material was cDNA or gDNA derived from T cells, B-cell-depleted T cells, or PBMCs.

The CDR3 sequence is 15 residues long. Germline-derived CDR1 and CDR2 are MNHEY and SMNVEV (reference sequence). The V end was cut by 3 bases, the J end by 2 bases, with 8 bases between. The data were produced by immunoSEQ multiplex PCR, yet TCRdb's version contains in-frame clones alone and is incomplete. The sample has under 250,000 clones, roughly 85% seen once; the top ten hold 2% to 3%. The sequenced sample was peripheral blood. This TCR came from a woman in her thirties or forties with active or convalescent COVID-19. This rearrangement joins TRBV27 to TRBJ1-6; D uncertain. This CDR3 reads CASSFVTPYNSPLHF. DNA for the CDR3: TGTGCCAGCAGTTTTGTAACACCCTATAATTCACCCCTCCACTTT.